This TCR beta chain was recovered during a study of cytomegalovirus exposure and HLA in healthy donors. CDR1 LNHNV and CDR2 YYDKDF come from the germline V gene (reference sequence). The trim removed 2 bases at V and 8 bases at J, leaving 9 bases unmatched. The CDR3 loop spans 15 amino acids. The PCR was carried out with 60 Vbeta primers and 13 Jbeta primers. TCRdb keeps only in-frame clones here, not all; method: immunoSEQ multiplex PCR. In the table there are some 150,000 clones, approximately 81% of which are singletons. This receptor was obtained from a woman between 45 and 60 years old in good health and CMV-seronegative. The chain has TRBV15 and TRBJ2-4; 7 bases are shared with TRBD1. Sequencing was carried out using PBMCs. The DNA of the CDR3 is TGTGCCACCAGCAGACTCCGGACAGGCCGCGACATTCAGTACTTC. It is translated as CATSRLRTGRDIQYF.